One TCR beta chain is described in this entry. The data originate from a study of T-cell memory formation after mild COVID-19. This CDR3 spans 12 amino acids. Germline V lookup: CDR1 MDHEN, CDR2 SYDVKM. Trimming removed 6 bases from V and 7 bases from J, with 13 bases in between. TCRdb re-called the 5' RACE reads with MiXCR, one entry per CDR3 protein. The sample holds a few hundred thousand distinct CDR3 sequences; around 27% are singletons and the top ten take roughly an eighth. This TCR came from an adult woman who had mild COVID-19 (a few samples of this study predate the infection). Cell type and time point are not known. The V gene is TRBV28, the J gene TRBJ2-7; D may correspond to TRBD1 or TRBD2 (5 bases each). The specimen was PBMCs or a T cell subset sorted from them (not recorded which). The CDR3 protein is CASRGTVGEQYF. The CDR3, as DNA: TGTGCCAGCAGGGGGACCGTGGGAGAGCAGTACTTC.